This TCR beta chain was captured in a study of OX40 agonist ivuxolimab in advanced cancers. Study information: Intravenous ivuxolimab was administered to patients every 2 weeks at 0.01 to 10 mg/kg. Patients were over 65% male with ages about 20 to 79, mean 60. Findings and limits, study-wide: Dosing at 0.1 to 3.0 mg/kg was accompanied by clonal expansion of CD4+ and CD8+ blood T cells by week 6.

About this clone: Antigen specificity is unknown.

V was clipped by 4 bases and J by 3 bases, with 16 bases between them. Germline V gives CDR1 SGHNT, CDR2 YENEEA. CDR3 length equals 15 residues. Using immunoSEQ multiplex PCR, the repertoire was profiled, and TCRdb retains in-frame clones only, with some absent. The top ten hold about 3.5% of the sample, which has more than 50,000 clones, around 81% seen once. Systemic immunosuppression or autoimmune disease history was grounds to exclude patients. Material: CD4+ or CD8+ T cells sorted from blood, obtained in a trial of the OX40 agonist ivuxolimab. V and J are TRBV11-3 and TRBJ2-7; D may be TRBD1 or TRBD2 (5 bases each). The receptor was isolated from an adult with an advanced solid tumor such as melanoma, head and neck, liver or kidney cancer. CDR3 region: CASSSRDEGRYEQYF. As DNA, the CDR3 is TGTGCCAGCAGCTCCCGGGACGAAGGTCGCTACGAGCAGTACTTC.